Each of the 17 T cell receptor beta chains below was sequenced from the same sample in a study of T cells in Graves' hyperthyroidism and ophthalmopathy. It was RNA transcripts that yielded the amplified TCR beta CDR3 regions. HTBI primers were used for first-round RT-PCR of the TCR CDR3. A single record per CDR3 protein comes from TCRdb applying MiXCR to the multiplex PCR reads. The table includes approximately 480,000 distinct CDR3 sequences, less than 25% detected once. Sequencing was done on a sample of blood. These receptors all come from a man between 18 and 29 years old with Graves' hyperthyroidism.

This clonotype showed up many times. This chain uses TRBV12-3 or TRBV12-4 with TRBJ2-7; no clear D. This CDR3 has 14 residues. The germline V and J ends were trimmed by 1 base and 5 bases, with 12 bases remaining between them. The CDR3 is CASSLVPPADEQYF. The CDR3 DNA sequence: TGTGCCAGCAGTTTAGTACCCCCGGCGGACGAGCAGTACTTC.

V and J are TRBV27 and TRBJ2-7; tentatively, D is TRBD1 or TRBD2 (5 bases each). CDR3 length: 13 amino acids. Germline V CDR1 and CDR2: MNHEY, SMNVEV (reference sequence). V dropped 2 bases and J dropped 7 bases, with 12 bases sitting between them. CDR3 in DNA: TGTGCCAGCAGTTTAGGGGGATCGGAAGAGCAGTACTTC. This codes for CASSLGGSEEQYF.

This clonotype was observed at least ten times. The chain combines TRBV5-1 with TRBJ2-7; 8 positions match TRBD1. This CDR3 region has 14 residues. The J segment lost 3 bases and the V segment lost 2 bases, leaving 4 bases of the junction unmatched. In germline, CDR1 is SGHRS, CDR2 YFSETQ. The CDR3 reads CASSFGTGHYEQYF. CDR3 DNA: TGCGCCAGCAGCTTTGGGACAGGACACTACGAGCAGTACTTC. The complete variable domain, with remaining parts taken from reference TRBV5-1 and TRBJ2-7, reads KAGVTQTPRYLIKTRGQQVTLSCSPISGHRSVSWYQQTPGQGLQFLFEYFSETQRNKGNFPGRFSGRQFSNSRSEMNVSTLELGDSALYLCASSFGTGHYEQYFGPGTRLTVT.

Many counts were recorded for this clonotype. The chain is built from TRBV27 and TRBJ1-1; 9 bases agree with TRBD1. Germline loops: CDR1 MNHEY, CDR2 SMNVEV (reference sequence). V was clipped by 6 bases and J by 7 bases; unmatched bases: 9. The CDR3 loop spans 14 amino acids. For the CDR3, the DNA is TGTGCCAGCAGCATGGACAGGGGACGGGGTGAAGCTTTCTTT. Translation: CASSMDRGRGEAFF.

The rearrangement links TRBV20-1 to TRBJ2-5; a possible D gene is TRBD2 (5 bases). The CDR3 totals 13 residues. The V gene's germline CDR1 is DFQATT and CDR2 SNEGSKA (reference sequence). The V end was cut by 2 bases, the J end by 5 bases, with 12 bases between. CDR3 amino acids: CSARHISGETQYF. The CDR3 bases are TGCAGTGCTAGACATATATCGGGGGAGACCCAGTACTTC.

The chain is built from TRBV3-1 and TRBJ1-4; D gene unclear. Germline CDR1 reads LGHDT; CDR2 reads YNNKEL (reference sequence). The CDR3 contains 12 residues. With 4 bases removed from V and 8 bases from J, the gap between germline ends came to 8 bases. CDR3 nucleotides: TGTGCCAGCAGCCTTGCGGGAGAAAAACTGTTTTTT. It yields the protein CASSLAGEKLFF.

At least ten counts were recorded for this clonotype. The chain carries TRBV10-3 and TRBJ1-5, with 9 bases identical to TRBD1. After removal of 11 bases from V and 5 bases from J, the junction contained 16 bases not matched to a gene. The CDR3 extends over 16 amino acids. Germline V gene sequence: CDR1 ENHRY, CDR2 SYGVKD. The CDR3 DNA reads TGTGCCTCTAGTGAAGAGGGGACAGGGCTTCATCAGCCCCAGCATTTT. This codes for CASSEEGTGLHQPQHF.

There are many counts of this clonotype. The gene calls are TRBV2 and TRBJ2-5; D unresolved. V was clipped by 6 bases and J by 0 bases, with 8 bases between them. The CDR3 is 13 amino acids. Germline CDR1 reads SNHLY; CDR2 reads FYNNEI. Here the CDR3 reads CASRTEYQETQYF. CDR3 bases: TGTGCCAGCAGGACGGAGTACCAAGAGACCCAGTACTTC. The complete variable domain, with remaining parts taken from reference TRBV2 and TRBJ2-5, reads EPEVTQTPSHQVTQMGQEVILRCVPISNHLYFYWYRQILGQKVEFLVSFYNNEISEKSEIFDDQFSVERPDGSNFTLKIRSTKLEDSAMYFCASRTEYQETQYFGPGTRLLVL.

The J gene is TRBJ2-7, the V gene TRBV19; D is possibly TRBD2 (5 bases). The CDR3 runs 14 residues. Germline V gene lookup returns CDR1 LNHDA and CDR2 SQIVND (reference sequence). V was shortened by 1 base and J by 4 bases, with 11 bases between the two germline ends. The CDR3: CASSIGGDYYEQYF. CDR3 in DNA: TGTGCCAGTAGTATAGGAGGCGACTATTACGAGCAGTACTTC. The variable domain in full, completed from reference TRBV19 and TRBJ2-7, reads DGGITQSPKYLFRKEGQNVTLSCEQNLNHDAMYWYRQDPGQGLRLIYYSQIVNDFQKGDIAEGYSVSREKKESFPLTVTSAQKNPTAFYLCASSIGGDYYEQYFGPGTRLTVT.

This clonotype was recorded many times. The genes are TRBV28 and TRBJ1-5; maybe TRBD1 (6 bases). CDR3 length: 13 residues. The V and J ends lost 6 bases and 3 bases respectively, with 9 bases between them. Germline loops: CDR1 MDHEN, CDR2 SYDVKM. The CDR3: CASRTGHNQPQHF. CDR3 DNA sequence: TGTGCCAGCAGAACAGGGCACAATCAGCCCCAGCATTTT.

This clonotype was counted many times. The rearrangement links TRBV12-3 or TRBV12-4 to TRBJ1-1, with a possible D match to TRBD1 (5 bases). Deletions cut 7 bases from V and 3 bases from J, with 12 bases between. This CDR3 contains 13 residues. The CDR3 sequence: CASTVWGDTEAFF. CDR3 DNA sequence: TGTGCCAGCACGGTATGGGGGGACACTGAAGCTTTCTTT.

This clonotype was recorded a few times. The chain joins TRBV6-1 to TRBJ2-5, with 10 bases lining up with TRBD2. Unmatched junction bases numbered 7, after V lost 7 bases and J lost 5 bases. Germline lookup yields CDR1 MNHNS and CDR2 SASEGT. This CDR3 region has 14 residues. The CDR3 DNA is TGTGCCAGCAACGAGCGGGGGGGACGGGAGACCCAGTACTTC. This translates into CASNERGGRETQYF.

This chain joins TRBV7-6 and TRBJ2-7; 14 bases map to TRBD2. CDR3 length: 14 amino acids. Germline lookup yields CDR1 SGHVS and CDR2 FNYEAQ. V shed 4 bases and J 8 bases; nucleotides not matched to a gene: 4. The CDR3 DNA follows: TGTGCCAGCAGCTCAGGGACTAGCGGGAGTCAGCAGTACTTC. As protein: CASSSGTSGSQQYF. The whole variable domain, filled in from reference TRBV7-6 and TRBJ2-7, reads GAGVSQSPRYKVTKRGQDVALRCDPISGHVSLYWYRQALGQGPEFLTYFNYEAQQDKSGLPNDRFSAERPEGSISTLTIQRTEQRDSAMYRCASSSGTSGSQQYFGPGTRLTVT.

This clonotype was seen ten or more times. The chain recombines TRBV19 with TRBJ1-5; D is perhaps TRBD1 (6 bases). Trimming cost V 8 bases and J 4 bases, with 15 bases left between them. From germline, CDR1 is LNHDA and CDR2 SQIVND (reference sequence). CDR3 length equals 14 residues. CDR3 region: CASGTGTLNQPQHF. The CDR3, as DNA: TGTGCCAGTGGAACCGGGACATTAAATCAGCCCCAGCATTTT.

This clonotype was observed a single time. The V call is TRBV28, the J call TRBJ2-7, with TRBD2 matching over 10 bases. The CDR3 length is 17 residues. Germline V gene sequence: CDR1 MDHEN, CDR2 SYDVKM. The J segment lost 3 bases and the V segment lost 6 bases, leaving 14 bases of the junction unmatched. The CDR3 coding sequence is TGTGCCAGCAGCCTACGAGGGATAGCGGGGGGTTTCTACGAGCAGTACTTC. Its protein is CASSLRGIAGGFYEQYF. The variable domain in full, completed from reference TRBV28 and TRBJ2-7, reads DVKVTQSSRYLVKRTGEKVFLECVQDMDHENMFWYRQDPGLGLRLIYFSYDVKMKEKGDIPEGYSVSREKKERFSLILESASTNQTSMYLCASSLRGIAGGFYEQYFGPGTRLTVT.

This clonotype was seen repeatedly, ten times or more. This rearrangement joins TRBV12-3 or TRBV12-4 to TRBJ1-6; D is unresolved. The CDR3 length is 11 residues. Trimming took 6 bases from V and 3 from J, leaving 0 bases between them. For the CDR3, the DNA is TGTGCCAGCAGCTATAATTCACCCCTCCACTTT. Encoded protein: CASSYNSPLHF.

This clonotype has more than one count but fewer than ten. The rearrangement uses TRBV12-3 or TRBV12-4 and TRBJ2-7, with 10 bases aligning to TRBD2. Germline trimming cut 6 bases from V and 7 bases from J; bases unmatched to any gene: 9. CDR3 length: 14 amino acids. CDR3 nucleotides: TGTGCCAGCAGCGGACTAGCGGTCCTTAGTGAGCAGTACTTC. Protein sequence: CASSGLAVLSEQYF.